A selection of T cell receptor beta chains follows, all from one sample in a study of blood T cells in healthy people across ages. A single record per CDR3 protein comes from TCRdb applying MiXCR to the 5' RACE reads. The sample includes about 770,000 distinct CDR3 sequences, approximately 48% of them seen just once. The specimen sequenced was blood. The receptors here all came from a man aged 60 to 75 in good health. Each CDR3 is given with its conserved first and last residue. D genes are given only for firm matches. Not every row has a clone size; where given, it reads once, few, many or a size class.

v_gene,abundance,len,d_gene,j_gene,CDR3nt,CDR3aa
TRBV29-1,few,11,NA,TRBJ1-1,TGCAGCGGTGAGGGGAACACTGAAGCTTTCTTT,CSGEGNTEAFF
TRBV20-1,few,11,NA,TRBJ1-1,TGCAGTGCTAGACTTGACACTGAAGCTTTCTTT,CSARLDTEAFF
TRBV2,NA,12,NA,TRBJ2-1,TGTGCCAGCAGTAGGGGAGTCAATGGGCAGTTCTTC,CASSRGVNGQFF
TRBV6-6,few,16,TRBD1,TRBJ1-5,TGTGCCAGCAGTCGCGGGACAGCAGGGAGCAATCAGCCCCAGCATTTT,CASSRGTAGSNQPQHF
TRBV6-5,NA,15,NA,TRBJ2-2,TGTGCCAGCAGTTACCGGCAGGGCCAATTCGGGGAGCTGTTTTTT,CASSYRQGQFGELFF
TRBV15,few,14,TRBD1,TRBJ1-5,TGTGCCACCAACAGGGGGGATAGCAATCAGCCCCAGCATTTT,CATNRGDSNQPQHF
TRBV6-2/TRBV6-3,NA,15,TRBD1,TRBJ2-1,TGTGCCAGCAGTTATGTGGGACAGTTTTACAATGAGCAGTTCTTC,CASSYVGQFYNEQFF
TRBV28,NA,11,NA,TRBJ2-7,TGTGCCAGCAGCCGACGGGGAGAGCAGTACTTC,CASSRRGEQYF
TRBV18,once,13,NA,TRBJ2-3,TGTGCCAGCGCAAACAGCTACACAGATACGCAGTATTTT,CASANSYTDTQYF
TRBV6-6,NA,16,TRBD1,TRBJ2-3,TGTGCCAGCAGTTACTCGAGGCAGGGGGCAGGAGATACGCAGTATTTT,CASSYSRQGAGDTQYF
TRBV27,many,15,NA,TRBJ2-7,TGTGCCAGCAGTCCCGACTCCGTTCCCTCCTACGAGCAGTACTTC,CASSPDSVPSYEQYF
TRBV9,few,14,TRBD2,TRBJ2-7,TGTGCCAGCAGCAGCTCTAGCGGGACCTACGAGCAGTACTTC,CASSSSSGTYEQYF
TRBV6-1,NA,14,NA,TRBJ2-5,TGTGCCAGCAGTGGGGACATACTTAAAGAGACCCAGTACTTC,CASSGDILKETQYF
TRBV9,once,15,TRBD1,TRBJ2-5,TGTGCCAGCAGCGCCGGTGGGGACAGGGTAAAGACCCAGTACTTC,CASSAGGDRVKTQYF
TRBV20-1,few,13,TRBD1,TRBJ2-3,TGCAGTGCTAGAAAACAGGGGGCAGATACGCAGTATTTT,CSARKQGADTQYF
TRBV6-5,NA,15,NA,TRBJ2-5,TGTGCCAGCAGTTACCGGCTGGGGGCAAAAGAGACCCAGTACTTC,CASSYRLGAKETQYF
TRBV28,NA,17,TRBD2,TRBJ2-1,TGTGCCAGCAGTTCGACCCTTAGCGGGGGTCCCTACAATAAGCAGTTCTTC,CASSSTLSGGPYNKQFF
TRBV27,NA,15,TRBD2,TRBJ2-7,TGTGCCAGCAGTCCAGCTAGCGGGGGGGCCTACGAGCAGTACTTC,CASSPASGGAYEQYF
TRBV28,NA,15,NA,TRBJ2-5,TGTGCCAGTACATCGCCGGGACTCCTAAAAGAGACCCAGTACTTC,CASTSPGLLKETQYF
TRBV5-5,few,17,NA,TRBJ2-6,TGTGCCAGCAGCTTGGCCGTCAGCCGCTCTGGGGCCAACGTCCTGACTTTC,CASSLAVSRSGANVLTF
TRBV14,NA,13,NA,TRBJ2-7,TGTGCCAGCAGCCAAGATCTAAATCGCGAGCAGTACTTC,CASSQDLNREQYF
TRBV4-3,few,16,NA,TRBJ2-1,TGCGCCAGCAGCCAAGATAGGCCTGACCATTACAATGAGCAGTTCTTC,CASSQDRPDHYNEQFF
TRBV5-1,NA,15,NA,TRBJ2-1,TGCGCCAGCAGCTCCACAGGGAGAGGGCTCAATGAGCAGTTCTTC,CASSSTGRGLNEQFF
TRBV7-3,NA,13,NA,TRBJ1-2,TGTGCCAGCAGCGTGGACAAGAACTATGGCTACACCTTC,CASSVDKNYGYTF
TRBV7-9,NA,15,TRBD2,TRBJ2-1,TGTGCCAGCAGCCGACTAGCGGGGGGATTCAGTGAGCAGTTCTTC,CASSRLAGGFSEQFF
TRBV12-3/TRBV12-4,once,14,TRBD1,TRBJ1-4,TGTGCCAGCAGAAGGGACAGGAAGGTTGAAAAACTGTTTTTT,CASRRDRKVEKLFF
TRBV6-5,NA,16,NA,TRBJ1-6,TGTGCCAGCAGTACCTACAGCAGCAAATCTAATTCACCCCTCCACTTT,CASSTYSSKSNSPLHF
TRBV24-1,NA,17,TRBD1,TRBJ2-1,TGTGCCACCAGTGATTCGAGAAAGGGACAGGGGTCGAATGAGCAGTTCTTC,CATSDSRKGQGSNEQFF
TRBV29-1,NA,13,NA,TRBJ2-7,TGCAGCGGGAGGGCGATTAACTACAATGAGCAGTACTTC,CSGRAINYNEQYF
TRBV12-3/TRBV12-4,NA,15,TRBD1,TRBJ2-3,TGTGCCAGCAGGAAACAGGGGGCAAGCACAGATACGCAGTATTTT,CASRKQGASTDTQYF
TRBV19,NA,14,TRBD2,TRBJ2-5,TGTGCCAGTGGACTAGCGGGGGGTGGAGAGACCCAGTACTTC,CASGLAGGGETQYF